The 15 T cell receptor beta chains presented below share a single source sample, sequenced in a study of Graves' ophthalmopathy and Graves' hyperthyroidism (dated by TCRdb to 2016 to 2019). Sequencing was performed on an Illumina HiSeq 2000. For repertoire sequencing, TCR beta CDR3 regions were amplified from RNA transcripts. HTBI primers and the Qiagen OneStep RT-PCR kit were used in a first-round RT-PCR, which was followed by a second-round multiplex PCR, size selection and purification. TCRdb reprocessed the public reads (quality trimming at Q25 with fastp, clone calling with MiXCR) and kept in-frame beta chains. Rows with one shared CDR3 protein collapse into an entry with the most common genes and DNA. For this sample the table gives fewer than 400,000 distinct CDR3 sequences, of which around 17% were detected only once. The ten largest make up roughly 1.6% of the sample. Input material: peripheral blood. The receptors were sampled from a woman aged 18-30 years with Graves' ophthalmopathy. Donor details come from another sample of the same person, matched by shared clones.

The V call is TRBV12-3 or TRBV12-4, the J call TRBJ2-5, with D possibly being TRBD1 or TRBD2 (5 bases each). This CDR3 spans 14 amino acids. V was cut by 4 bases and J by 0 bases, with 9 bases left in between. The DNA for the CDR3 is TGTGCCAGCAGTTCGTGGGGGTACCAAGAGACCCAGTACTTC. It is translated as CASSSWGYQETQYF.

At least ten counts were recorded for this clonotype. This chain links TRBV9 with TRBJ2-7; D ambiguous. The CDR3 runs to 15 residues. Trimming stripped 4 bases from V and 4 bases from J, with 18 bases between. Germline CDR1 reads SGDLS; CDR2 reads YYNGEE. CDR3 residues: CASSPSGLPRYEQYF. CDR3 DNA sequence: TGTGCCAGCAGCCCCAGTGGCCTCCCGCGGTACGAGCAGTACTTC.

Many counts were recorded for this clonotype. J is TRBJ2-5 and V is TRBV6-5; D gene uncertain. V gave up 5 bases and J gave up 4 bases, with 11 bases separating them. The germline CDR1 and CDR2 sequences are MNHEY and SVGAGI. This CDR3 region has 13 residues. The CDR3 region has the DNA TGTGCCAGCAGTACGACCTGGGGAGAGACCCAGTACTTC. This gives the protein CASSTTWGETQYF.

In its sample, this clonotype was seen a few times. At one of its ends the junction is not consistent with the germline gene, which may arise from a read error. J is TRBJ2-7 and V is TRBV5-1; 12 bases align to TRBD2. The CDR3 has 17 amino acids. Germline CDR1 is SGHRS and CDR2 is YFSETQ. The chain's CDR3 is CATSKGLAGSLAYEQYF. As DNA, the CDR3 is TGCGCCACCAGCAAAGGACTAGCGGGAAGCCTAGCCTACGAGCAGTACTTC.

The sample holds many counts of this clonotype. The rearrangement joins TRBV11-1 to TRBJ1-5, with a tentative D call TRBD1 (5 bases). CDR1 is SGHAT, CDR2 FQDESV, per germline (reference sequence). Trimming cost V 1 base and J 1 base, with 11 bases left between them. This CDR3 region has 16 residues. CDR3 protein: CASSLVTGTSNQPQHF. The DNA of the CDR3 is TGTGCCAGCAGCTTAGTTACAGGTACAAGCAATCAGCCCCAGCATTTT.

In its sample, this clonotype was seen many times. Here the CDR3 reads CASSLVVTGSSGYTF. Here the CDR3 DNA reads TGTGCCAGCAGCTTGGTGGTGACAGGGTCATCTGGCTACACCTTC. The chain links TRBV5-6 to TRBJ1-2; TRBD1 matches at 7 bases. Germline V lookup: CDR1 SGHDT, CDR2 YYEEEE. The J segment lost 7 bases and the V segment lost 0 bases, leaving 9 bases of the junction unmatched. This CDR3 comprises 15 residues.

This clonotype appeared many times. This chain joins TRBV7-2 and TRBJ1-2; 9 bases match TRBD1. CDR1 is SGHTA and CDR2 is FQGNSA in the germline V gene. The CDR3 has 16 residues. Losses at the gene ends were 0 bases for V and 0 bases for J; bases not matched to a gene: 2. The CDR3, as DNA: TGTGCCAGCAGCTTAGCAGGGGACAGGGCTAACTATGGCTACACCTTC. Its translation: CASSLAGDRANYGYTF.

This clonotype has a count of ten or more. The CDR3 nucleotides read TGTGCCAGCAGTTCACCGGGACTAGCGGGAGGGCCGCGGGAGACCCAGTACTTC. Its protein product is CASSSPGLAGGPRETQYF. The chain employs TRBV11-1 and TRBJ2-5; 16 bases line up with TRBD2. CDR1 and CDR2 from the germline V gene are SGHAT and FQDESV (reference sequence). The length of the CDR3 is 18 residues. The J segment lost 5 bases and the V segment lost 6 bases, leaving 12 bases of the junction unmatched.

In the case of this clonotype: The CDR3 carries no conserved terminal phenylalanine or tryptophan, so it likely arises from a read error. No DNA is shown, since the ends of the CDR3 on it are uncertain; the CDR3 is the one TCRdb lists. The gene calls are TRBV6-5 and TRBJ1-2; the tabulated D call, TRBD1, remains unverified against the DNA. The CDR3 is 13 residues long, counting both termini. Germline values: CDR1 MNHEY, CDR2 SVGAGI. CDR3 protein: CASSYSTGTGFFV.

Turning to this clonotype: Given a much more abundant clone one base away, this may be a read error. The V gene is TRBV5-4, the J gene TRBJ2-7, with D perhaps TRBD1 (6 bases). Germline V gene sequence: CDR1 SGHNT, CDR2 YYREEE (reference sequence). This CDR3 is 20 amino acids long. The CDR3 DNA follows: TGTGCCCGCAGCTTGTCTCTTGGTGGGAACAGGGTTCATAGTTTCTACGAGCAGTACTTC. Translated, it gives CARSLSLGGNRVHSFYEQYF.

This clonotype was recorded many times. The rearrangement uses TRBV7-2 and TRBJ2-5, with 10 bases that match TRBD1. Losses at the gene ends were 7 bases for V and 7 bases for J; bases not matched to a gene: 9. CDR1 is SGHTA, CDR2 FQGNSA, per germline. The length of the CDR3 is 14 residues. The CDR3 sequence: CASTPPRDRGTQYF. DNA of the CDR3: TGTGCCAGCACCCCCCCCCGGGACAGGGGGACCCAGTACTTC.

Many counts were recorded for this clonotype. The genes are TRBV12-3 or TRBV12-4 and TRBJ2-5; 11 bases are shared with TRBD2. This CDR3 has 15 residues. Trimming at V came to 3 bases and at J to 3 bases, leaving 3 bases not matched to a gene. The CDR3 DNA follows: TGTGCCAGCAGTTTTAGCGGGGGGGAAAAAGAGACCCAGTACTTC. This gives the protein CASSFSGGEKETQYF.

This clonotype was counted ten times or more. In DNA form, the CDR3 reads TGTGCCAGTAGTATAGGAGGCGTAGGGGAGCCCCAGCATTTT. Translating gives CASSIGGVGEPQHF. The J gene is TRBJ1-5, the V gene TRBV19, with a tentative D call TRBD1 (5 bases). This CDR3 has 14 amino acids. Trimming removed 1 base from V and 8 bases from J, with 12 bases in between. Germline assignment: CDR1 LNHDA and CDR2 SQIVND (reference sequence).

This clonotype was counted ten times or more. The chain employs TRBV11-2 and TRBJ2-7, with 8 bases aligning to TRBD1. The CDR3 spans 12 residues. J gave up 3 bases and V 8 bases, and 3 bases lay outside the gene matches. The germline gives CDR1 SGHAT, CDR2 FQNNGV. CDR3: CASGTGYYEQYF. Written as DNA, the CDR3 is TGTGCCAGCGGGACAGGATACTACGAGCAGTACTTC.

This clonotype appeared many times. The genes are TRBV30 and TRBJ2-5; 7 bases are a match to TRBD2. Per the germline V gene, CDR1 is GTSNPN and CDR2 is SVGIG (reference sequence). CDR3 length equals 16 residues. Trimming removed 2 bases from V and 0 bases from J; junction bases left unmatched: 9. Here the CDR3 DNA reads TGTGCCTGGAGTTTCGCCGGGACTACCAACCAAGAGACCCAGTACTTC. Protein sequence: CAWSFAGTTNQETQYF.